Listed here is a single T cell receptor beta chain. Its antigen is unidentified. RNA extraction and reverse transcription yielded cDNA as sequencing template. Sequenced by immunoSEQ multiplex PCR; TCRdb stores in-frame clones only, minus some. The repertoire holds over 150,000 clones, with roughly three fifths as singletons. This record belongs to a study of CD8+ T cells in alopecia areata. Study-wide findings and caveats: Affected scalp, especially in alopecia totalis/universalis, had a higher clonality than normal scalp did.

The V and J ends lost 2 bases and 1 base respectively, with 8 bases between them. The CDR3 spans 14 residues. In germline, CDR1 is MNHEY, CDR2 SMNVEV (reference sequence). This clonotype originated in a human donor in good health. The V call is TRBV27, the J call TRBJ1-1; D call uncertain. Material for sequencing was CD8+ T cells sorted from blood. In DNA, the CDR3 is TGTGCCAGCAGTTTACTGGTCGGGAACACTGAAGCTTTCTTT. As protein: CASSLLVGNTEAFF.